Presented here are 17 T cell receptor beta chains from one specimen sequenced in a study of blood T cell repertoires in COVID-19. Data came from immunoSEQ multiplex PCR; TCRdb stores just in-frame clones and leaves some out. The data contain some 220,000 clones, 85% to 95% of them singletons. The material sequenced was peripheral blood. The source of these receptors is a man aged 30-40 years with COVID-19, enrolled during active disease.

J is TRBJ1-2 and V is TRBV19; 8 bases line up with TRBD1. Per the germline V gene, CDR1 is LNHDA and CDR2 is SQIVND (reference sequence). The V segment lost 5 bases and the J segment 2 bases; nucleotides outside the gene matches: 7. This CDR3 comprises 15 residues. This CDR3 is CASSVTGGANYGYTF. CDR3 sequence (DNA): TGTGCCAGTAGTGTCACAGGGGGAGCAAACTATGGCTACACCTTC.

This clone was seen once. This chain links TRBV19 with TRBJ1-2, with a weak D call TRBD1 (6 bases). V shed 7 bases and J shed 5 bases, with 14 bases lying between them. The CDR3 runs 13 residues. Germline values: CDR1 LNHDA, CDR2 SQIVND (reference sequence). The CDR3 region has the DNA TGTGCCAGTAACCAGGGGATTGAATATGGCTACACCTTC. Amino acids: CASNQGIEYGYTF.

The V gene is TRBV15, the J gene TRBJ1-5; 10 bases are shared with TRBD1. Per the germline V gene, CDR1 is LNHNV and CDR2 is YYDKDF (reference sequence). This CDR3 is built from 20 residues. After removal of 1 base from V and 2 bases from J, the junction contained 14 bases not matched to a gene. CDR3 nucleotides: TGTGCCACCAGCAGAGCCTTCCCCGGGACAGGGGCCATGGGCAATCAGCCCCAGCATTTT. The encoded protein is CATSRAFPGTGAMGNQPQHF.

CDR3 region: CASSFFLGGLDSPLHF. CDR3 coding DNA: TGTGCCAGCAGCTTTTTTTTGGGAGGGCTTGACTCACCCCTCCACTTT. This rearrangement joins TRBV7-2 to TRBJ1-6; D gene uncertain. Deletions cut 3 bases from V and 10 bases from J, with 19 bases between. The CDR3 has 16 residues. Germline CDR1 and CDR2: SGHTA and FQGNSA.

The chain links TRBV7-3 to TRBJ2-2, with D unresolved. Trimming took off 5 bases at V and 5 bases at J, with 6 bases between the two ends. From germline, CDR1 is SGHTA and CDR2 FQGTGA. This CDR3 has 12 amino acids. CDR3: CASSTETGELFF. The CDR3 DNA sequence: TGTGCCAGCAGCACCGAGACCGGGGAGCTGTTTTTT.

The chain employs TRBV9 and TRBJ1-6; D is ambiguous. Looked up from germline, CDR1 is SGDLS and CDR2 is YYNGEE. V lost 3 bases and J lost 8, with 24 bases in between. The CDR3 runs to 18 residues. This CDR3 is CASSASSVVGGEDSPLHF. The CDR3 DNA reads as TGTGCCAGCAGCGCATCATCCGTCGTGGGTGGAGAAGATTCACCCCTCCACTTT. Looking up the rest from reference TRBV9 and TRBJ1-6 gives the full variable domain: DSGVTQTPKHLITATGQRVTLRCSPRSGDLSVYWYQQSLDQGLQFLIQYYNGEERAKGNILERFSAQQFPDLHSELNLSSLELGDSALYFCASSASSVVGGEDSPLHFGNGTRLTVT.

The chain couples TRBV12-5 to TRBJ2-1, with 12 positions matching TRBD2. V gave up 8 bases and J gave up 8 bases; unmatched junction bases: 13. This CDR3 has 16 residues. Germline V gene data show CDR1 as LGHNT and CDR2 as FRNRAP. The CDR3 nucleotides are TGTGCTAGTCCGACGGTGCGGACTAGCGGGGATTATGAGCAGTTCTTC. Translation: CASPTVRTSGDYEQFF.

DNA for the CDR3: TGTGCCAGCAGTGATCGGACAGGGGGTATCTATGGCTACACCTTC. It encodes CASSDRTGGIYGYTF. This chain connects TRBV6-1 to TRBJ1-2, with 10 bases that match TRBD1. Germline CDR1 and CDR2: MNHNS and SASEGT. The CDR3 has 15 residues. With V trimmed by 3 bases and J by 4 bases, 5 bases remained unmatched.

This chain connects TRBV27 to TRBJ1-1; D is perhaps TRBD1 (5 bases). Germline V gene sequence: CDR1 MNHEY, CDR2 SMNVEV (reference sequence). V dropped 3 bases and J dropped 4 bases, with 15 bases sitting between them. This CDR3 region has 15 residues. CDR3 nucleotides: TGTGCCAGCAGTTTTCGGCCAGGGAGGAGCACTGAAGCTTTCTTT. It translates to CASSFRPGRSTEAFF.

The chain uses TRBV5-6 and TRBJ2-5; possible D gene TRBD1, 5 bases. Germline V lookup: CDR1 SGHDT, CDR2 YYEEEE. CDR3 length equals 15 residues. Deletions cut 5 bases from V and 5 bases from J, with 19 bases between. The CDR3 here is CASRPWGIMWETQYF. The CDR3 DNA reads as TGTGCCAGCAGACCCTGGGGCATCATGTGGGAGACCCAGTACTTC.

Here the CDR3 DNA reads TGTGCCAGCAGTGAAGGTGGGTCAGGAAAACTGTTTTTT. Its translation is CASSEGGSGKLFF. The chain is built from TRBV2 and TRBJ1-4; D is uncertain. V was shortened by 1 base and J by 10 bases, with 10 bases between the two germline ends. This CDR3 spans 13 amino acids. Germline CDR1 SNHLY, CDR2 FYNNEI.

This chain connects TRBV27 to TRBJ2-3; D perhaps matches TRBD1 (6 bases). Germline assignment: CDR1 MNHEY and CDR2 SMNVEV (reference sequence). Trimming took 8 bases from V and 7 from J, leaving 13 bases between them. The CDR3 spans 12 residues. CDR3 sequence reads: CASGLGGYTQYF. In DNA form, the CDR3 reads TGTGCCAGCGGGCTAGGGGGATATACGCAGTATTTT.

This clone has just one count. The chain employs TRBV30 and TRBJ1-5; tentative D call: TRBD1 (6 bases). This CDR3 has 14 residues. Trimming cost V 1 base and J 4 bases, with 11 bases left between them. The germline V gene encodes CDR1 GTSNPN and CDR2 SVGIG (reference sequence). CDR3 protein: CAWSATQGNQPQHF. Written as DNA, the CDR3 is TGTGCCTGGAGTGCTACACAGGGAAATCAGCCCCAGCATTTT.

The chain recombines TRBV6-5 with TRBJ2-5; 13 nucleotides align to TRBD2. The CDR3 consists of 15 residues. Germline V gene lookup returns CDR1 MNHEY and CDR2 SVGAGI. J was trimmed by 5 bases and V by 4 bases; bases with no gene match: 4. In DNA, the CDR3 is TGTGCCAGCAGTTCACTAGCGGGGGGGGTGGAGACCCAGTACTTC. Translated, it gives CASSSLAGGVETQYF.

The rearrangement uses TRBV11-1 and TRBJ1-1; D uncertain. Germline CDR1 reads SGHAT; CDR2 reads FQDESV (reference sequence). The CDR3 has 14 amino acids. Between the trimmed V and J ends, which lost 1 base and 2 bases, there was a span of 8 bases. In DNA form, the CDR3 reads TGTGCCAGCAGCTTAGGGCAGGTCAACACTGAAGCTTTCTTT. Encoded protein: CASSLGQVNTEAFF.

This chain joins TRBV7-3 and TRBJ1-2; a possible D gene is TRBD1 (5 bases). The CDR3 extends over 13 amino acids. Deletions cut 5 bases from V and 8 bases from J, with 15 bases between. The germline V gene has CDR1 SGHTA and CDR2 FQGTGA. The CDR3 nucleotides read TGTGCCAGCAGCCCGACGGCGGGGGGAGGCTACACCTTC. Its protein is CASSPTAGGGYTF.

This clone was recorded once. The V call is TRBV6-1, the J call TRBJ1-4, with D possibly matching TRBD1 (6 bases). The V end was cut by 3 bases, the J end by 1 base, with 9 bases between. The CDR3 has 15 amino acids. Looked up from germline, CDR1 is MNHNS and CDR2 is SASEGT. The DNA for the CDR3 is TGTGCCAGCAGTGACAGGGGTATAACTAATGAAAAACTGTTTTTT. Residues: CASSDRGITNEKLFF.